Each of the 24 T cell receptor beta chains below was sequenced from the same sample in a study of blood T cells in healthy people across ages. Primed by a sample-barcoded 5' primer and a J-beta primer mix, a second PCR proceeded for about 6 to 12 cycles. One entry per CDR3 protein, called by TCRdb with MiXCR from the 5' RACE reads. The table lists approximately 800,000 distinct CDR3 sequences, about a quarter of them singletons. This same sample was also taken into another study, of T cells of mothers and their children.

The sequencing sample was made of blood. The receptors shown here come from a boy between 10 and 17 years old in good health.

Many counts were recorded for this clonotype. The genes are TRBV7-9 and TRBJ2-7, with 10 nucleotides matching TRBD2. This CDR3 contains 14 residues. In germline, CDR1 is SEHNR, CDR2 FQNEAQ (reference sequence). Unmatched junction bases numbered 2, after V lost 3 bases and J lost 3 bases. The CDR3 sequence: CASSFLAGGYEQYF. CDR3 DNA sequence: TGTGCCAGCAGCTTTTTAGCGGGAGGCTACGAGCAGTACTTC. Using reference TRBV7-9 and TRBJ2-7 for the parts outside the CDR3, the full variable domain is DTGVSQNPRHKITKRGQNVTFRCDPISEHNRLYWYRQTLGQGPEFLTYFQNEAQLEKSRLLSDRFSAERPKGSFSTLEIQRTEQGDSAMYLCASSFLAGGYEQYFGPGTRLTVT.

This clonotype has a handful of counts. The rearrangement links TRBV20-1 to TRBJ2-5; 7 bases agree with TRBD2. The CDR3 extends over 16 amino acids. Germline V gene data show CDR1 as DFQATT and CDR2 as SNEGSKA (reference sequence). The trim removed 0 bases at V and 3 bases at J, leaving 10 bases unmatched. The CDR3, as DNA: TGCAGTGCTAGAGATCTCAGGGCCCTAGCGGAAGAGACCCAGTACTTC. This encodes CSARDLRALAEETQYF.

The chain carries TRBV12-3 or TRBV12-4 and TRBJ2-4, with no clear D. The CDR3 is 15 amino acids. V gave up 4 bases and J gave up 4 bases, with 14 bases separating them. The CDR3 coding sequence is TGTGCCAGCAGTTCAGCACTCCCGACAAAAAACATTCAGTACTTC. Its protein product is CASSSALPTKNIQYF.

Written as DNA, the CDR3 is TGTGCCACCGGAGACACTGAAGCTTTCTTT. Translation gives CATGDTEAFF. The V call is TRBV12-3 or TRBV12-4, the J call TRBJ1-1, with D hard to call. V lost 10 bases and J lost 3, with 6 bases in between. This CDR3 is 10 amino acids long.

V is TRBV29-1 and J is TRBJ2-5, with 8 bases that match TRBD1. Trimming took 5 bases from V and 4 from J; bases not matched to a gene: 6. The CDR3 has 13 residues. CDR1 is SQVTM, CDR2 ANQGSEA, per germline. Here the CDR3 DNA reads TGCAGCGTTCAATCCGGGACAGGAGAGACCCAGTACTTC. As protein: CSVQSGTGETQYF.

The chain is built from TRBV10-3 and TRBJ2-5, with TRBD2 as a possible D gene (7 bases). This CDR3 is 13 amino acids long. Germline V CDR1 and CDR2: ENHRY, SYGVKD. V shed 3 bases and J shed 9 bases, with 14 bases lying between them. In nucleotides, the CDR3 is TGTGCCATCAGTGAAGCTAGCGGACAGTCCCAGTACTTC. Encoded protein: CAISEASGQSQYF.

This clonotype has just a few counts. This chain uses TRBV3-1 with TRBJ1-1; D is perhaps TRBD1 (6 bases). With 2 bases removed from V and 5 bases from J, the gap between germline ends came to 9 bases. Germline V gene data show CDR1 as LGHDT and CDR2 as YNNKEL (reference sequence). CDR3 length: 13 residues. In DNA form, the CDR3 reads TGTGCCAGCAGCCAATTCAGGGGTACTGAAGCTTTCTTT. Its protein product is CASSQFRGTEAFF.

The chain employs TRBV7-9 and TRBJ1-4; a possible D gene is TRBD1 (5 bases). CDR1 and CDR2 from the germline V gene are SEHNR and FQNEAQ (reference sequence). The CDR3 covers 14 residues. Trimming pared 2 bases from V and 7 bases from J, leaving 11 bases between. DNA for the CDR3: TGTGCCAGCAGCTTAATCAGGGCTGGTGAAAAACTGTTTTTT. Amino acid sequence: CASSLIRAGEKLFF.

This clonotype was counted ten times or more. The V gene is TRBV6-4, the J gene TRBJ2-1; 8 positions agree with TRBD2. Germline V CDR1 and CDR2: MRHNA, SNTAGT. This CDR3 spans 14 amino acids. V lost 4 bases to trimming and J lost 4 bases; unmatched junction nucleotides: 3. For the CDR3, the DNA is TGTGCCAGCAGTGCGGCTAGCGGGTACAATGAGCAGTTCTTC. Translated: CASSAASGYNEQFF.

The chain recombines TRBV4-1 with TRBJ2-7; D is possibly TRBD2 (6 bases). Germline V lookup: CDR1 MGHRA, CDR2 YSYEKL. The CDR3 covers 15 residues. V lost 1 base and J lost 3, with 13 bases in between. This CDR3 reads CASSQVISGGYEQYF. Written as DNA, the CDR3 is TGCGCCAGCAGCCAAGTGATTAGCGGAGGCTACGAGCAGTACTTC.

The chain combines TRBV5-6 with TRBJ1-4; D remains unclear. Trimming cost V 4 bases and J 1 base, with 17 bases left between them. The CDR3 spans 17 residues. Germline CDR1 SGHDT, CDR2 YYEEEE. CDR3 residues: CASSHRFVEQTNEKLFF. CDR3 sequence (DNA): TGTGCCAGCAGCCATCGCTTCGTCGAGCAAACTAATGAAAAACTGTTTTTT.

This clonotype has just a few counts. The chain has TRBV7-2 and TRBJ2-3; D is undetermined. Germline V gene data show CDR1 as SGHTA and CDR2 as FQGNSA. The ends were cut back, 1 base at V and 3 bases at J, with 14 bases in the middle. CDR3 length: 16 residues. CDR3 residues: CASSLGARATTDTQYF. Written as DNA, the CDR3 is TGTGCCAGCAGCTTAGGAGCGCGCGCAACGACAGATACGCAGTATTTT.

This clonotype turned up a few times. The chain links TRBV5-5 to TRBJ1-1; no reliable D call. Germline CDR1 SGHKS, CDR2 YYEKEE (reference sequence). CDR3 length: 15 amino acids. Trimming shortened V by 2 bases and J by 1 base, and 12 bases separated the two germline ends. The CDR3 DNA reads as TGTGCCAGCAGCTTTATGCCCAGCGGGAACACTGAAGCTTTCTTT. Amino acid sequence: CASSFMPSGNTEAFF.

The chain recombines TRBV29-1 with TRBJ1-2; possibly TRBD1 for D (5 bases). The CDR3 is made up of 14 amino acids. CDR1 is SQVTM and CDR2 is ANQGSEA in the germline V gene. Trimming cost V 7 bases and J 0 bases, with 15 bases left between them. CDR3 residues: CSALPGTANYGYTF. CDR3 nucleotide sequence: TGCAGCGCTTTACCAGGGACGGCTAACTATGGCTACACCTTC.

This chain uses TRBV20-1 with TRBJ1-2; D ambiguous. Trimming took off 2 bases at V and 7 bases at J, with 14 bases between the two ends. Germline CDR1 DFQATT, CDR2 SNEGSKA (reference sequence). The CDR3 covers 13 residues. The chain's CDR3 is CSARNGYGCGYTF. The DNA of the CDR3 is TGCAGTGCTAGAAACGGGTACGGCTGTGGCTACACCTTC.

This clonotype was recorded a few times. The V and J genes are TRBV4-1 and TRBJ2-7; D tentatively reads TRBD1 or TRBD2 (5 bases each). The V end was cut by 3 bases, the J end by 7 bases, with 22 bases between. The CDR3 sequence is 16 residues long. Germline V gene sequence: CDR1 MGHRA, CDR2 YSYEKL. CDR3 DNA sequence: TGCGCCAGCAGCCAGAGGACCGGGACCGCGGACGGGGAGCAGTACTTC. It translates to CASSQRTGTADGEQYF.

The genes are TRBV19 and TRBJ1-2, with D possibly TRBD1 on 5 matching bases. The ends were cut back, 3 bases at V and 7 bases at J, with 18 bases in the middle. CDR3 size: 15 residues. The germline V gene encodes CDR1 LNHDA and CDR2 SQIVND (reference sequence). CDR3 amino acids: CASSMGGTLLIGYTF. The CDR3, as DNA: TGTGCCAGTAGTATGGGAGGGACTCTACTCATTGGCTACACCTTC.

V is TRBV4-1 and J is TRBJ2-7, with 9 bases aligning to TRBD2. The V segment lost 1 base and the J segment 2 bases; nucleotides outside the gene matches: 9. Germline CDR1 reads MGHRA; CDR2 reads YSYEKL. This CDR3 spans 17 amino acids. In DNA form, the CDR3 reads TGCGCCAGCAGCCAAGGGGGGCGCCAGCGGGGGGCCTACGAGCAGTACTTC. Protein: CASSQGGRQRGAYEQYF.

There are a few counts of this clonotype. CDR3 region: CSVGWGRDTEAFF. Written as DNA, the CDR3 is TGCAGCGTTGGGTGGGGGCGCGACACTGAAGCTTTCTTT. The V and J genes are TRBV29-1 and TRBJ1-1; D might be TRBD1 (6 bases). Per germline, CDR1 SQVTM and CDR2 ANQGSEA. Trimming took 4 bases from V and 3 from J, leaving 12 bases between them. The CDR3 is made up of 13 amino acids.

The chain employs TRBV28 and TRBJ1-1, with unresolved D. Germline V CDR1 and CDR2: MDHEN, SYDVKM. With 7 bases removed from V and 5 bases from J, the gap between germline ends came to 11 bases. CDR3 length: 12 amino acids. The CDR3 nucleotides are TGTGCCAGCACCCGGCGGGGAACTGAAGCTTTCTTT. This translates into CASTRRGTEAFF. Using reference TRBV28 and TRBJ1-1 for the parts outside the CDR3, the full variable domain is DVKVTQSSRYLVKRTGEKVFLECVQDMDHENMFWYRQDPGLGLRLIYFSYDVKMKEKGDIPEGYSVSREKKERFSLILESASTNQTSMYLCASTRRGTEAFFGQGTRLTVV.

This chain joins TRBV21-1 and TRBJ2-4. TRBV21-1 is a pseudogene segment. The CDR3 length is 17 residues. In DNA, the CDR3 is TGTGCCAGCAGCAAAGCGCTCGCAAAATTAGCCAAAAACATTCAGTACTTC. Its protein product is CASSKALAKLAKNIQYF.

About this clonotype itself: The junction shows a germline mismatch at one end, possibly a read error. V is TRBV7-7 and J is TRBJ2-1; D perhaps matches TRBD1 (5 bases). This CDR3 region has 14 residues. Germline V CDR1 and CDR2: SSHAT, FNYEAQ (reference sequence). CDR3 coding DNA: TGTGCTAGCAGCTTAATCGCAGGGTCGAATGAGCAGTTCTTC. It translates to CASSLIAGSNEQFF.

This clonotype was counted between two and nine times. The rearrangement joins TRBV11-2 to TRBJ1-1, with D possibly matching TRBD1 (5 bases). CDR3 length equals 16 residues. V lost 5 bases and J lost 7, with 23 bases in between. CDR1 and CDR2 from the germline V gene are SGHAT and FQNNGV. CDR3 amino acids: CASSPGGDWSASEAFF. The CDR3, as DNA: TGTGCCAGCAGCCCCGGGGGGGATTGGTCGGCGAGTGAAGCTTTCTTT.

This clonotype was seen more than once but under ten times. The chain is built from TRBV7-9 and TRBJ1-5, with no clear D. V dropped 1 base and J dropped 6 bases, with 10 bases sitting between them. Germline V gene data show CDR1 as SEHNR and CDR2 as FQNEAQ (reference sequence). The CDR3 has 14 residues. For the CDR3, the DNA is TGTGCCAGCAGCTTAGGATGGGCCCTTCAGCCCCAGCATTTT. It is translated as CASSLGWALQPQHF.